The 21 T cell receptor beta chains in this list originate from one sample, sequenced in a study of blood T cell repertoires in COVID-19. Libraries were prepared by immunoSEQ multiplex PCR; TCRdb keeps only in-frame clonotypes and omits some of them. This table has approximately 120,000 clones, around 83% appearing once. Sequenced: PBMCs or T cells enriched from blood (not recorded which). The receptor set was obtained from a young man who had recovered from COVID-19.

V is TRBV5-1 and J is TRBJ1-3; D is possibly TRBD1 (6 bases). V was pared by 3 bases and J by 3 bases, with 13 bases between. This CDR3 contains 15 residues. Germline V gene sequence: CDR1 SGHRS, CDR2 YFSETQ. The CDR3 DNA reads TGCGCCAGCAGCTCGGAAGGGGGAAGTGGAAACACCATATATTTT. Translating it yields CASSSEGGSGNTIYF.

This rearrangement joins TRBV5-1 to TRBJ2-7; D perhaps matches TRBD1 (6 bases). The CDR3 extends over 13 amino acids. The germline gives CDR1 SGHRS, CDR2 YFSETQ. The germline V and J ends were trimmed by 4 bases and 2 bases, with 10 bases remaining between them. CDR3 residues: CASSLTGTYEQYF. The CDR3 DNA is TGCGCCAGCAGCCTGACAGGTACCTACGAGCAGTACTTC.

The chain carries TRBV7-2 and TRBJ2-3; 7 nucleotides agree with TRBD2. V was clipped by 5 bases and J by 0 bases; unmatched bases: 8. CDR1 is SGHTA, CDR2 FQGNSA, per germline. This CDR3 is built from 16 residues. CDR3 nucleotide sequence: TGTGCCAGCAGCCTTTTGACTAGCACTAGCACAGATACGCAGTATTTT. Its translation is CASSLLTSTSTDTQYF.

This chain's CDR3 is CASSLGIAGGDQETQYF. As DNA, the CDR3 is TGTGCCAGCAGCCTCGGGATAGCGGGGGGCGACCAAGAGACCCAGTACTTC. The chain recombines TRBV5-4 with TRBJ2-5; 10 bases agree with TRBD2. J was trimmed by 0 bases and V by 4 bases; bases with no gene match: 9. This CDR3 region has 17 residues. Germline assignment: CDR1 SGHNT and CDR2 YYREEE (reference sequence).

Concerning this clone itself: Sequence at one end of the junction differs from germline and may be a read error. This chain joins TRBV3-1 (or the pseudogene TRBV3-2) and TRBJ2-7, with 7 nucleotides matching TRBD1. CDR3 length: 12 residues. The germline CDR1 and CDR2 sequences are LGHDT and YNNKEL (reference sequence). The CDR3 sequence: CASSDRDSFLLF. CDR3 nucleotide sequence: TGTGCCAGCAGCGACCGGGACAGCTTTCTTCTCTTC.

The chain is built from TRBV7-2 and TRBJ1-2; unclear D gene. The CDR3 contains 14 residues. V was trimmed by 2 bases and J by 3 bases, leaving 10 bases between them. Germline V gene data show CDR1 as SGHTA and CDR2 as FQGNSA. The CDR3 spells CASSLTGMDYGYTF. The CDR3 region has the DNA TGTGCCAGCAGCTTAACGGGAATGGACTATGGCTACACCTTC.

The chain couples TRBV6-2 or TRBV6-3 to TRBJ2-2; possible D gene TRBD2, 5 bases. Germline CDR1 MNHEY, CDR2 SVGEGT. V lost 2 bases, J lost 4 bases, and 11 bases lay in between. CDR3 length: 15 residues. Here the CDR3 DNA reads TGTGCCAGCAGTTACGTCCGAGGAGGCACCGGGGAGCTGTTTTTT. Translated: CASSYVRGGTGELFF.

The rearrangement joins TRBV25-1 to TRBJ1-1, with D possibly being TRBD1 (6 bases). From germline, CDR1 is MGHDK and CDR2 SYGVNS. The CDR3 is 12 amino acids. The V end was cut by 6 bases, the J end by 1 base, with 6 bases between. CDR3 nucleotides: TGTGCCAGCAGGACAGGGAACACTGAAGCTTTCTTT. It encodes CASRTGNTEAFF.

The chain employs TRBV5-1 and TRBJ1-1; possible D gene TRBD1, 5 bases. Germline-derived CDR1 and CDR2 are SGHRS and YFSETQ. The CDR3 contains 15 residues. The ends were cut back, 4 bases at V and 1 base at J, with 14 bases in the middle. Written as DNA, the CDR3 is TGCGCCAGCAGCCCAACCTCGGGGGAGAACACTGAAGCTTTCTTT. It is translated as CASSPTSGENTEAFF. Full variable domain (rest looked up from reference TRBV5-1 and TRBJ1-1): KAGVTQTPRYLIKTRGQQVTLSCSPISGHRSVSWYQQTPGQGLQFLFEYFSETQRNKGNFPGRFSGRQFSNSRSEMNVSTLELGDSALYLCASSPTSGENTEAFFGQGTRLTVV.

The chain joins TRBV2 to TRBJ1-6; tentative D call: TRBD1 (5 bases). This CDR3 contains 13 residues. V was shortened by 7 bases and J by 2 bases, with 6 bases between the two germline ends. Germline loops: CDR1 SNHLY, CDR2 FYNNEI. The CDR3 loop is CASKGAYNSPLHF. The CDR3 nucleotides read TGTGCCAGCAAAGGGGCCTATAATTCACCCCTCCACTTT.

The chain uses TRBV5-1 and TRBJ1-2; D not resolved. The CDR3 length is 12 residues. V gave up 2 bases and J gave up 6 bases, with 8 bases separating them. Germline loops: CDR1 SGHRS, CDR2 YFSETQ. The CDR3 reads CASSLEGNGYTF. The CDR3 DNA sequence: TGCGCCAGCAGCTTAGAGGGAAATGGCTACACCTTC.

A single count supports this clone. V usage is TRBV19 and J usage is TRBJ1-5; D is uncertain. Germline loops: CDR1 LNHDA, CDR2 SQIVND (reference sequence). Trimming stripped 8 bases from V and 0 bases from J, with 11 bases between. CDR3 length equals 14 residues. CDR3 in DNA: TGTGCCAGTGCGCGCCCCTATAGCAATCAGCCCCAGCATTTT. Translating gives CASARPYSNQPQHF.

This chain's CDR3 is CASSQALLSQRQETQYF. In nucleotides, the CDR3 is TGTGCCAGCAGCCAAGCTCTTTTGAGCCAGCGACAAGAGACCCAGTACTTC. This chain connects TRBV3-1 (or the pseudogene TRBV3-2) to TRBJ2-5; no clear D gene. The CDR3 sequence is 17 residues long. V was shortened by 1 base and J by 2 bases, with 17 bases between the two germline ends. The germline V gene encodes CDR1 LGHDT and CDR2 YNNKEL (reference sequence).

This chain joins TRBV6-5 and TRBJ2-1, with 7 positions matching TRBD2. J lost 6 bases, V lost 6 bases, and 5 bases had no gene match. This CDR3 has 13 residues. CDR1 and CDR2 (germline): MNHEY, SVGAGI. CDR3 loop: CASRRPSGNEQFF. The CDR3 DNA is TGTGCCAGCAGGCGACCTAGCGGCAATGAGCAGTTCTTC.

The genes are TRBV7-2 and TRBJ1-5; 10 nucleotides align to TRBD1. Germline trimming cut 5 bases from V and 5 bases from J; bases unmatched to any gene: 3. Germline V gives CDR1 SGHTA, CDR2 FQGNSA. The length of the CDR3 is 14 residues. The CDR3 DNA follows: TGTGCCAGCAGCCTGGACAGGGGGGATCAGCCCCAGCATTTT. It is translated as CASSLDRGDQPQHF.

This chain links TRBV28 with TRBJ2-7; TRBD2 matches at 9 bases. The CDR3 has 15 amino acids. Looked up from germline, CDR1 is MDHEN and CDR2 is SYDVKM. J was trimmed by 4 bases and V by 6 bases; bases with no gene match: 10. The CDR3 coding sequence is TGTGCCAGCAGCCCCCTAGCGGGAAATTCGTACGAGCAGTACTTC. The encoded protein is CASSPLAGNSYEQYF.

The chain recombines TRBV5-4 with TRBJ2-1; 7 nucleotides align to TRBD2. The CDR3 covers 15 residues. Germline values: CDR1 SGHNT, CDR2 YYREEE (reference sequence). V lost 0 bases, J lost 3 bases, and 3 bases stayed unmatched. CDR3: CASSLGSGFYNEQFF. CDR3 sequence (DNA): TGTGCCAGCAGCTTGGGTAGCGGGTTCTACAATGAGCAGTTCTTC.

The CDR3 DNA reads as TGTGCCAGCAGCTTGAAGTGGACAGGAGGGAAATATAGCAATCAGCCCCAGCATTTT. It is translated as CASSLKWTGGKYSNQPQHF. This rearrangement joins TRBV5-8 to TRBJ1-5; TRBD1 matches at 7 bases. Germline V gene lookup returns CDR1 SGHTS and CDR2 YDEGEE. The CDR3 spans 19 residues. J gave up 0 bases and V 1 base, and 13 bases lay outside the gene matches.

This chain connects TRBV5-6 to TRBJ2-1; unclear D gene. This CDR3 is built from 15 residues. Trimming took off 2 bases at V and 1 base at J, with 10 bases between the two ends. CDR1 is SGHDT, CDR2 YYEEEE, per germline. The CDR3: CASSFPQKSYNEQFF. The CDR3 DNA is TGTGCCAGCAGCTTTCCTCAGAAATCCTACAATGAGCAGTTCTTC.

The chain couples TRBV19 to TRBJ2-6; unclear D gene. The ends were cut back, 11 bases at V and 1 base at J, with 12 bases in the middle. Per germline, CDR1 LNHDA and CDR2 SQIVND (reference sequence). The CDR3 is 14 residues long. The CDR3: CAAEAGSGANVLTF. In DNA form, the CDR3 reads TGTGCCGCAGAGGCCGGGTCTGGGGCCAACGTCCTGACTTTC.

The chain has TRBV5-8 and TRBJ1-2; D might be TRBD1 (5 bases). CDR3 length: 15 amino acids. Trimming removed 0 bases from V and 3 bases from J, with 12 bases in between. Germline-derived CDR1 and CDR2 are SGHTS and YDEGEE. The CDR3 DNA sequence: TGTGCCAGCAGCTTGGCAGGGTCCCGCTACTATGGCTACACCTTC. This gives the protein CASSLAGSRYYGYTF.